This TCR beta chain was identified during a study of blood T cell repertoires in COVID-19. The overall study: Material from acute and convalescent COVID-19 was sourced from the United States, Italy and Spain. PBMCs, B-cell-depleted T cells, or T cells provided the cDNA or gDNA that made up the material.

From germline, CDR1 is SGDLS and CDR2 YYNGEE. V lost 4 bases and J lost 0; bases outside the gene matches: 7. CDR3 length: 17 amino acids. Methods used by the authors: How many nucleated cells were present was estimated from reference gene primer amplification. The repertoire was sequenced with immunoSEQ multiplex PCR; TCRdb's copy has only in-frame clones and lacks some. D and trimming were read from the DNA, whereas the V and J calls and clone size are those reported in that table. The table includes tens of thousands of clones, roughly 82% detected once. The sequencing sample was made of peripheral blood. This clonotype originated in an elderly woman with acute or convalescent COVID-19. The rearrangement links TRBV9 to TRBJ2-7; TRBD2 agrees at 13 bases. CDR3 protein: CASSLGTSGDFSYEQYF. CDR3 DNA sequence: TGTGCCAGCAGCCTCGGGACTAGCGGGGACTTCTCCTACGAGCAGTACTTC.